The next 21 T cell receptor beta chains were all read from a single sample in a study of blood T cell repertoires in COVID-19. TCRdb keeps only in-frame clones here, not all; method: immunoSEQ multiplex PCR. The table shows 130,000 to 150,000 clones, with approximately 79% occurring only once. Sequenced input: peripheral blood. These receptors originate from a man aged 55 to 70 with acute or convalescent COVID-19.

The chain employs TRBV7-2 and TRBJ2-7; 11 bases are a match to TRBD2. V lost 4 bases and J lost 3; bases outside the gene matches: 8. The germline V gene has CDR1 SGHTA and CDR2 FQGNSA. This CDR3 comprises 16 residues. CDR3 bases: TGTGCCAGCAGCTCCGGTGGGACTAGCGGAAACTACGAGCAGTACTTC. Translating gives CASSSGGTSGNYEQYF.

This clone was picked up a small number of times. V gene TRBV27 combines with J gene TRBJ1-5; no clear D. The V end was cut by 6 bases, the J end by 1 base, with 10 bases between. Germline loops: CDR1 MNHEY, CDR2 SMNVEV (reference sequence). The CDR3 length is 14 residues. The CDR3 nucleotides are TGTGCCAGCAGAGATCGGGTCAGCAATCAGCCCCAGCATTTT. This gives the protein CASRDRVSNQPQHF.

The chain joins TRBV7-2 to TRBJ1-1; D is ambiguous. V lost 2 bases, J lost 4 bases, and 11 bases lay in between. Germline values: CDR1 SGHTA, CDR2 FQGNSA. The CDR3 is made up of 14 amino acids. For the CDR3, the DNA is TGTGCCAGCAGCTTATGGAGTTCTGGCACTGAAGCTTTCTTT. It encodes CASSLWSSGTEAFF.

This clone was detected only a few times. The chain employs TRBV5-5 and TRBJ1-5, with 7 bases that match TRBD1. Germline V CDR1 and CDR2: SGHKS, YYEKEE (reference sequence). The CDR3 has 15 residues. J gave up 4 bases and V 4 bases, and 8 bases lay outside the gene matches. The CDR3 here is CASSRRDSQNQPQHF. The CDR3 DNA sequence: TGTGCCAGCAGCCGCCGGGACAGCCAGAATCAGCCCCAGCATTTT. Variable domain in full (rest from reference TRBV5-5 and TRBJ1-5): DAGVTQSPTHLIKTRGQQVTLRCSPISGHKSVSWYQQVLGQGPQFIFQYYEKEERGRGNFPDRFSARQFPNYSSELNVNALLLGDSALYLCASSRRDSQNQPQHFGDGTRLSIL.

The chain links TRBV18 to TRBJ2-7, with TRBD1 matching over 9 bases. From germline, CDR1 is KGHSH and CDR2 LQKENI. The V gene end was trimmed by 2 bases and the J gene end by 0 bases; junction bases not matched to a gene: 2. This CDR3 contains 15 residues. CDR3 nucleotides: TGTGCCAGCTCACCAGGGACAGGGTCCTCCTACGAGCAGTACTTC. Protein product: CASSPGTGSSYEQYF.

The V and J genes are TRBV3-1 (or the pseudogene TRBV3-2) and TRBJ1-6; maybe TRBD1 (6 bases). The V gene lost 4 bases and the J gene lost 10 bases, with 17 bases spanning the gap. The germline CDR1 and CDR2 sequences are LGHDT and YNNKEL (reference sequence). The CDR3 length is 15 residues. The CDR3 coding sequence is TGTGCCAGCAGCCGCCCACTTACAGGGAAGTCACCCCTCCACTTT. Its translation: CASSRPLTGKSPLHF.

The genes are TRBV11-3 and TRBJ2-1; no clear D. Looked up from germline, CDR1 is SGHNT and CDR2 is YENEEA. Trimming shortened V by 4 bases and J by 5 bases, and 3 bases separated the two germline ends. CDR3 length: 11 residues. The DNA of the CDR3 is TGTGCCAGCAGCTCAAACAATGAGCAGTTCTTC. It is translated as CASSSNNEQFF.

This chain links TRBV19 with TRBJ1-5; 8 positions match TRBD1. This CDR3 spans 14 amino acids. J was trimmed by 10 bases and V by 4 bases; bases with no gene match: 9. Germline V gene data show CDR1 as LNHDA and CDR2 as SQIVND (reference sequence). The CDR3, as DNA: TGTGCCAGTAGTACGACAGGGGTAATCAGCCCCCAGCATTTT. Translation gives CASSTTGVISPQHF.

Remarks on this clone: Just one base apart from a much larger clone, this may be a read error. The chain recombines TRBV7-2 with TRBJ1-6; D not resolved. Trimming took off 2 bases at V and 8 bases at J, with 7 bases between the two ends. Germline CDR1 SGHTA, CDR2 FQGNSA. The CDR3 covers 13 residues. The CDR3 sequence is CASSLSIYSPLHF. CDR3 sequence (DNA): TGTGCCAGCAGCTTATCCATTTATTCACCCCTCCACTTT.

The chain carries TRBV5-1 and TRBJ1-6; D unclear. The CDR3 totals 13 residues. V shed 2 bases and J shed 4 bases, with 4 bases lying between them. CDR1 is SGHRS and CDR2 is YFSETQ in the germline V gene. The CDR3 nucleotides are TGCGCCAGCAGCTTCGAGTATAATTCACCCCTCCACTTT. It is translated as CASSFEYNSPLHF.

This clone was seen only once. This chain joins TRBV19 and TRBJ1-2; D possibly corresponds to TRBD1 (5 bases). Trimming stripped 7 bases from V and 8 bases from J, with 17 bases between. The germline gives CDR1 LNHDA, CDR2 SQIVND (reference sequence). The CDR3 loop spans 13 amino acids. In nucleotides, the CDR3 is TGTGCCAGTACCGCTTATGGGAGGGGAGGCTACACCTTC. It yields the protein CASTAYGRGGYTF.

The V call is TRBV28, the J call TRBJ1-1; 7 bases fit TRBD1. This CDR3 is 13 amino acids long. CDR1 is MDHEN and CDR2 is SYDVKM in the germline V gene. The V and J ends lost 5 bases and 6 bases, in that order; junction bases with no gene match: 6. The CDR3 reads CASSPTDRAEAFF. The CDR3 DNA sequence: TGTGCCAGCAGTCCGACCGACAGGGCTGAAGCTTTCTTT. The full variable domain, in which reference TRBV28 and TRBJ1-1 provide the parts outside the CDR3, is DVKVTQSSRYLVKRTGEKVFLECVQDMDHENMFWYRQDPGLGLRLIYFSYDVKMKEKGDIPEGYSVSREKKERFSLILESASTNQTSMYLCASSPTDRAEAFFGQGTRLTVV.

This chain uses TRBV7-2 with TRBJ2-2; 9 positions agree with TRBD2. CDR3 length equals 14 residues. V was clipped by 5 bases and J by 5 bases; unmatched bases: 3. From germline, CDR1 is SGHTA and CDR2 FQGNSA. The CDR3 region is CASSPGLATGELFF. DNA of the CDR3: TGTGCCAGCAGCCCCGGACTAGCGACCGGGGAGCTGTTTTTT.

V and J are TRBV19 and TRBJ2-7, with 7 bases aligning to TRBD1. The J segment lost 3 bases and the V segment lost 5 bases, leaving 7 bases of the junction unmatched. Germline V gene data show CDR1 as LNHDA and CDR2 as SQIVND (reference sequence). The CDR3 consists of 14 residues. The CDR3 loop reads CASSSYRGIYEQYF. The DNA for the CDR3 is TGTGCCAGTAGTTCGTACAGGGGAATCTACGAGCAGTACTTC. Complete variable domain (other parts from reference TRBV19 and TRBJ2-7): DGGITQSPKYLFRKEGQNVTLSCEQNLNHDAMYWYRQDPGQGLRLIYYSQIVNDFQKGDIAEGYSVSREKKESFPLTVTSAQKNPTAFYLCASSSYRGIYEQYFGPGTRLTVT.

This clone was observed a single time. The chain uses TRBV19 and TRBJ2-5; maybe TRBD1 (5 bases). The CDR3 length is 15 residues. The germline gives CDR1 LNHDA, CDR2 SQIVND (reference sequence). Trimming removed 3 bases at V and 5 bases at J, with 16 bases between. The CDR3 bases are TGTGCCAGTAGTATTTCCATGGGCTCAGGGGAGACCCAGTACTTC. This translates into CASSISMGSGETQYF. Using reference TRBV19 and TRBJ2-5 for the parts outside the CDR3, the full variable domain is DGGITQSPKYLFRKEGQNVTLSCEQNLNHDAMYWYRQDPGQGLRLIYYSQIVNDFQKGDIAEGYSVSREKKESFPLTVTSAQKNPTAFYLCASSISMGSGETQYFGPGTRLLVL.

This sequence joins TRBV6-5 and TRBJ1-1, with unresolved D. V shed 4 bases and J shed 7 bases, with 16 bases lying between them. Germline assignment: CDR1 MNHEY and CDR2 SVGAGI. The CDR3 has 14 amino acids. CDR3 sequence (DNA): TGTGCCAGCAGTTCCCGGGAGAGGTCTTTTGAAGCTTTCTTT. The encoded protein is CASSSRERSFEAFF.

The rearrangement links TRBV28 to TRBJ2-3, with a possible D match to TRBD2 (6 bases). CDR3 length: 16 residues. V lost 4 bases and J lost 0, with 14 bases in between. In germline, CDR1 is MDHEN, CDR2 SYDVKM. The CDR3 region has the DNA TGTGCCAGCAGTTCGGGGGACGGGATTAGCACAGATACGCAGTATTTT. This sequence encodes CASSSGDGISTDTQYF.

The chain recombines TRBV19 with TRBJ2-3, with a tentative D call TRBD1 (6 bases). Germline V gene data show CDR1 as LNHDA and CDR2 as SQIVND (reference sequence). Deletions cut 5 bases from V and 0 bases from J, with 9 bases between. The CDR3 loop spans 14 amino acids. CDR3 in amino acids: CASSPDRSTDTQYF. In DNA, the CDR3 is TGTGCCAGTAGTCCAGACAGGAGCACAGATACGCAGTATTTT. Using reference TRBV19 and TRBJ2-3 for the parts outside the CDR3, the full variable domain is DGGITQSPKYLFRKEGQNVTLSCEQNLNHDAMYWYRQDPGQGLRLIYYSQIVNDFQKGDIAEGYSVSREKKESFPLTVTSAQKNPTAFYLCASSPDRSTDTQYFGPGTRLTVL.

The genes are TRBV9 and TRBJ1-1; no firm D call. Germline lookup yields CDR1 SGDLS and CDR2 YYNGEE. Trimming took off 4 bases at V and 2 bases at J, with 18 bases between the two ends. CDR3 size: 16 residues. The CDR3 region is CASSPPGRVENTEAFF. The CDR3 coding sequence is TGTGCCAGCAGCCCCCCTGGGAGGGTAGAAAACACTGAAGCTTTCTTT.

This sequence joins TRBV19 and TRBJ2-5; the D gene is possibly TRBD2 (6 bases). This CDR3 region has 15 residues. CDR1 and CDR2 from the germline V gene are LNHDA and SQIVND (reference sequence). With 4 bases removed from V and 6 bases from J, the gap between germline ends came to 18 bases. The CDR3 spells CASSREVAVRQTQYF. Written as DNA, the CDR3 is TGTGCCAGTAGTAGGGAAGTAGCGGTCCGCCAGACCCAGTACTTC.

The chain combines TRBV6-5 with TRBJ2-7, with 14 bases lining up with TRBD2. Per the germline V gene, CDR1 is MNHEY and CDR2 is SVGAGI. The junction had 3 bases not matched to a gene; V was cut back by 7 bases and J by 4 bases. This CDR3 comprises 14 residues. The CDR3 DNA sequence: TGTGCCAGCAAGGGGACTAGCGGGAGTTACGAGCAGTACTTC. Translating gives CASKGTSGSYEQYF.